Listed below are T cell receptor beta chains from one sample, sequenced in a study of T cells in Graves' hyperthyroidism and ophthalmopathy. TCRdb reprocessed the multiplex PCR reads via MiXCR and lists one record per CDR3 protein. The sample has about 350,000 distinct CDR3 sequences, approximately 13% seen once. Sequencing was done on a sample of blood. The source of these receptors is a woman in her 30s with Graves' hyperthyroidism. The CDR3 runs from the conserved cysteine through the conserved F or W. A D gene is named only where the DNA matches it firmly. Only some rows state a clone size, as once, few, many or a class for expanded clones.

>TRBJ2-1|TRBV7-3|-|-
CASSDGGAGEQFF
TGTGCCAGCAGTGATGGAGGAGCCGGCGAGCAGTTCTTC
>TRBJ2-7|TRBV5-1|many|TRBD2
CASSLEMGGYEQYF
TGCGCCAGCAGCTTGGAGATGGGGGGGTACGAGCAGTACTTC
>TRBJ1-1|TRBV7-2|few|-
CASSLEGGGEAFF
TGTGCCAGCAGCTTAGAGGGGGGCGGGGAAGCTTTCTTT
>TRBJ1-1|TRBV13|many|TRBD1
CASSDRGQGTVAFF
TGTGCCAGCAGCGACCGAGGACAGGGGACGGTAGCTTTCTTT
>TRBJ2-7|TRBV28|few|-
CASSFTLHAGQNYEQYF
TGTGCCAGCAGTTTCACCTTACATGCGGGACAGAACTACGAGCAGTACTTC
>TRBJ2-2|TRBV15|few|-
CATSRTTGQTTGELFF
TGTGCCACCAGCAGGACGACGGGACAAACAACCGGGGAGCTGTTTTTT
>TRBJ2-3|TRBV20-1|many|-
CSAAMWDRGTDTQYF
TGCAGTGCTGCGATGTGGGATAGAGGCACAGATACGCAGTATTTT
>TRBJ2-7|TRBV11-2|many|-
CASSPLLALKPSTVYEQYF
TGTGCCAGCAGCCCACTTTTGGCCCTGAAGCCATCAACAGTCTACGAGCAGTACTTC
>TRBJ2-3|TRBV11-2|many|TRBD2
CASSLGLALSQYF
TGTGCCAGCAGCTTGGGACTAGCGCTTTCGCAGTATTTT
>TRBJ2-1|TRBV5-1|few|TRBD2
CASSPGPSREAEQFF
TGCGCCAGCAGCCCCGGTCCGTCGCGGGAGGCCGAGCAGTTCTTC
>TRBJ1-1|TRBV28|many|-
CASSLSHRGTEAFF
TGTGCCAGCAGTTTATCCCATAGAGGCACTGAAGCTTTCTTT
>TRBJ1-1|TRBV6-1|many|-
CASRYTEAFF
TGTGCCAGCAGATACACTGAAGCTTTCTTT
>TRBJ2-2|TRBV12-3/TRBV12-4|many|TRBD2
CASSLARGASGTNTGELFF
TGTGCCAGCAGTTTAGCGCGGGGTGCTAGCGGGACCAACACCGGGGAGCTGTTTTTT
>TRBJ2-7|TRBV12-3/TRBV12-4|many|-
CASSLQAGGRYEQYF
TGTGCCAGCAGTTTACAGGCAGGCGGGCGCTACGAGCAGTACTTC
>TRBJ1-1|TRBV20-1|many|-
CSALHPTAYTEAFF
TGCAGTGCCCTACACCCGACAGCTTACACTGAAGCTTTCTTT
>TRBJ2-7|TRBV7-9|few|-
CASSRPPGHEQYF
TGTGCCAGCAGCCGACCCCCTGGACACGAGCAGTACTTC
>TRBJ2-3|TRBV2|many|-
CASSSTGTSTDTQYF
TGTGCCAGCAGCAGTACCGGGACTAGCACAGATACGCAGTATTTT
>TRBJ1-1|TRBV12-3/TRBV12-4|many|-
CASSFPIAEAFF
TGTGCCAGCAGTTTCCCTATAGCTGAAGCTTTCTTT
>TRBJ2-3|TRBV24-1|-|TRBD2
CATSESSGITADTQYF
TGTGCCACCAGTGAGTCTAGCGGGATAACGGCAGATACGCAGTATTTT
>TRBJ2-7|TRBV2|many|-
CASSIPRATYEQYF
TGTGCCAGCAGTATCCCGAGGGCCACCTACGAGCAGTACTTC
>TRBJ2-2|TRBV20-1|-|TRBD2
CSASGGLAGHTGELFF
TGCAGTGCTAGTGGTGGACTAGCGGGTCACACCGGGGAGCTGTTTTTT
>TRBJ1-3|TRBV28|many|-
CASSLAGRKHTIYF
TGTGCCAGCAGTCTGGCAGGGCGAAAACACACCATATATTTT
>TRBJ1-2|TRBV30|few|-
CAWSVQISAGGYTF
TGTGCCTGGAGTGTACAAATCTCCGCTGGGGGCTACACCTTC
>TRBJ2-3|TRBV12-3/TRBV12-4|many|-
CASTAGAGTSTDTQYF
TGTGCCAGCACCGCCGGGGCAGGTACTAGCACAGATACGCAGTATTTT
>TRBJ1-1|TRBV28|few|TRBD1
CASSDPGTGRTEAFF
TGTGCCAGCAGTGACCCGGGGACAGGGCGGACTGAAGCTTTCTTT
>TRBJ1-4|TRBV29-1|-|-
CSVEWRGLENEKLFF
TGCAGCGTTGAATGGCGGGGACTCGAGAATGAAAAACTGTTTTTT
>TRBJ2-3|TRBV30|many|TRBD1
CAWSGRGGSTDTQYF
TGTGCCTGGAGTGGACGAGGGGGCTCCACAGATACGCAGTATTTT
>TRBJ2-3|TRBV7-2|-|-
CANSTEARGLVTDTQYF
TGTGCCAACAGTACCGAAGCCAGGGGCTTGGTCACAGATACGCAGTATTTT
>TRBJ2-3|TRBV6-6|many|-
CASSSSVVTDTQYF
TGTGCCAGCAGTTCCTCTGTGGTCACAGATACGCAGTATTTT
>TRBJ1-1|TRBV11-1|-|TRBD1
CASSRDRENTEAFF
TGTGCCAGCAGCCGGGACAGGGAAAACACTGAAGCTTTCTTT
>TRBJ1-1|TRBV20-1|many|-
CSARDLRGMNTEAFF
TGCAGTGCTAGAGATCTGCGGGGCATGAACACTGAAGCTTTCTTT
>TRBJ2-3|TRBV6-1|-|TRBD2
CASSENSGSTDTQYF
TGTGCCAGCAGTGAAAATAGCGGGAGCACAGATACGCAGTATTTT
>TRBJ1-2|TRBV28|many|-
CASSLQGPYGYTF
TGTGCCAGCAGTTTACAGGGCCCCTATGGCTACACCTTC
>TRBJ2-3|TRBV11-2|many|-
CASSSPTKPGTDTQYF
TGTGCCAGCAGCTCCCCGACCAAGCCTGGCACAGATACGCAGTATTTT
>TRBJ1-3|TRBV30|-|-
CAWSTSRWRDSGNTIYF
TGTGCCTGGAGCACCTCCAGGTGGCGGGACTCTGGAAACACCATATATTTT
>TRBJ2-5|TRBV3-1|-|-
CASSQAGTYQETQYF
TGTGCCAGCAGCCAAGCGGGAACTTACCAAGAGACCCAGTACTTC
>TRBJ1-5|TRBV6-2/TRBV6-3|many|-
CASSLDNNQPQHF
TGTGCCAGCAGTTTGGACAACAATCAGCCCCAGCATTTT
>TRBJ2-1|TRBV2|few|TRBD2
CASSEGSGRGNEQFF
TGTGCCAGCAGTGAAGGGAGCGGGAGGGGCAATGAGCAGTTCTTC
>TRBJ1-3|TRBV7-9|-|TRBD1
CASSALPRDRESGNTIYF
TGTGCCAGCAGCGCGTTACCTCGGGACAGGGAGTCTGGAAACACCATATATTTT
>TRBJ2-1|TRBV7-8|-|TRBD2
CASSLILAGDNEQFF
TGTGCCAGCAGCCTGATACTAGCGGGAGACAATGAGCAGTTCTTC
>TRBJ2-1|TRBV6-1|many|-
CASSLRVYNEQFF
TGTGCCAGCAGTTTAAGAGTCTACAATGAGCAGTTCTTC
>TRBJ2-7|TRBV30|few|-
CAGMSRGGYEQYF
TGTGCCGGAATGAGTCGGGGCGGCTACGAGCAGTACTTC
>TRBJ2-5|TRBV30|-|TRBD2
CAWSPYRLAVVETQYF
TGTGCCTGGAGTCCATACCGACTAGCGGTGGTAGAGACCCAGTACTTC
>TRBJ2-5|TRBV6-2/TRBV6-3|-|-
CASSYVGETYQETQYF
TGTGCCAGCAGTTACGTAGGGGAAACCTACCAAGAGACCCAGTACTTC
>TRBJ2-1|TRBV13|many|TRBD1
CASSPRDSYNEQFF
TGTGCCAGCAGCCCCCGGGACAGCTACAATGAGCAGTTCTTC
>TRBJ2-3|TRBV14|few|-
CASSQDRGAMSDTQYF
TGTGCCAGCAGCCAAGATCGGGGGGCTATGTCGGATACGCAGTATTTT
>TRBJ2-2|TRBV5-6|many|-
CASSLAWRGREGELFF
TGTGCCAGCAGCTTGGCATGGAGGGGGCGGGAAGGGGAGCTGTTTTTT
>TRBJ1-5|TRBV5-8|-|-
CASSLRTPSPQPQHF
TGTGCCAGCAGCTTGAGGACACCCAGCCCCCAGCCCCAGCATTTT